The 9 T cell receptor beta chains below were found in one sample sequenced in a study of OX40 agonist ivuxolimab in advanced cancers. Generated by immunoSEQ multiplex PCR, the TCRdb table keeps only in-frame clones and is missing some. The top ten hold 0.55% of the sample, which has 50,000 to 65,000 clones, around nine tenths seen once. The material was CD4+ or CD8+ T cells sorted from blood, obtained in a trial of the OX40 agonist ivuxolimab. These receptors were collected from an adult with an advanced solid tumor such as melanoma, head and neck, liver or kidney cancer.

The chain uses TRBV6-1 and TRBJ1-1; D gene unclear. In germline, CDR1 is MNHNS, CDR2 SASEGT. The length of the CDR3 is 13 residues. The V end lost 8 bases, the J end lost 1 base, and 11 bases lay between the germline ends. CDR3 residues: CASGLDWNTEAFF. The CDR3 DNA is TGTGCCAGCGGGCTAGACTGGAACACTGAAGCTTTCTTT.

As DNA, the CDR3 is TGTGCCAGTTTCTTCTTCCAGGAAGCTTTCTTT. Translation: CASFFFQEAFF. J is TRBJ1-1 and V is TRBV19, with D hard to call. Germline CDR1 reads LNHDA; CDR2 reads SQIVND (reference sequence). V lost 8 bases to trimming and J lost 8 bases, with 12 bases between them. The CDR3 extends over 11 amino acids.

This clone has more than one count but fewer than ten. The chain is built from TRBV6-6 and TRBJ2-5; D remains unclear. The ends were cut back, 10 bases at V and 2 bases at J, with 14 bases in the middle. The CDR3 length is 13 residues. The germline CDR1 and CDR2 sequences are MNHNY and SVGAGI (reference sequence). CDR3 nucleotides: TGTGCCACCACCTCGCAGCCTCAAGAGACCCAGTACTTC. It translates to CATTSQPQETQYF.

J is TRBJ2-5 and V is TRBV6-1, with a tentative D call TRBD2 (5 bases). Germline CDR1 is MNHNS and CDR2 is SASEGT. Trimming removed 1 base from V and 4 bases from J, with 13 bases in between. This CDR3 spans 15 amino acids. CDR3 amino acids: CASSEVGQRRETQYF. CDR3 DNA sequence: TGTGCCAGCAGTGAAGTCGGGCAGCGGCGAGAGACCCAGTACTTC.

The V and J genes are TRBV4-1 and TRBJ2-1; D is unclear. Germline assignment: CDR1 MGHRA and CDR2 YSYEKL. CDR3 length: 15 residues. V gave up 3 bases and J gave up 6 bases, with 15 bases separating them. DNA of the CDR3: TGCGCCAGCAGCCACCAAGTGCTCAATCCCAATGAGCAGTTCTTC. Protein product: CASSHQVLNPNEQFF.

J is TRBJ2-3 and V is TRBV28; 10 bases match TRBD2. This CDR3 is 15 amino acids long. CDR1 and CDR2 (germline): MDHEN, SYDVKM. V lost 8 bases and J lost 1; bases outside the gene matches: 6. The chain's CDR3 is CASGITSGGTDTQYF. The CDR3 nucleotides are TGTGCCAGCGGAATCACTAGCGGGGGCACAGATACGCAGTATTTT.

This clone showed up just once. The chain uses TRBV5-1 and TRBJ2-7; D remains ambiguous. The length of the CDR3 is 14 residues. The germline CDR1 and CDR2 sequences are SGHRS and YFSETQ. V was clipped by 3 bases and J by 1 base, with 11 bases between them. CDR3 DNA: TGCGCCAGCAGCTCCTGGCCCGAGTCCTACGAGCAGTACTTC. Protein product: CASSSWPESYEQYF.

The chain employs TRBV28 and TRBJ2-7; 7 positions agree with TRBD1. This CDR3 is 13 amino acids long. J gave up 0 bases and V 5 bases, and 1 base lay outside the gene matches. CDR1 is MDHEN, CDR2 SYDVKM, per germline. The CDR3 nucleotides are TGTGCCAGCAGTCGACAGGGCTCCTACGAGCAGTACTTC. Protein sequence: CASSRQGSYEQYF.

The chain uses TRBV5-1 and TRBJ2-3; D remains unclear. The V and J ends lost 0 bases and 0 bases respectively, with 11 bases between them. CDR3 length equals 16 residues. CDR1 and CDR2 from the germline V gene are SGHRS and YFSETQ. For the CDR3, the DNA is TGCGCCAGCAGCTTGGAAGGTTCGCCTAGCACAGATACGCAGTATTTT. Translating it yields CASSLEGSPSTDTQYF.